The clone carrying this T cell receptor beta chain was observed a few times. What it recognizes is unknown. TCRdb's table, derived via immunoSEQ multiplex PCR, lists solely in-frame clones and lacks some. Seen here are under 9,500 clones, roughly 90% observed once, and the top ten hold 80% to 85%. The data originate from a study of STAT3 mutations in large granular lymphocyte leukemia. Broader study findings: At least one immunodominant TCR beta clonotype appeared in every T-cell large granular lymphocyte leukemia patient.

Deletions cut 5 bases from V and 3 bases from J, with 4 bases between. Per the germline V gene, CDR1 is SGHAT and CDR2 is FQNNGV. The CDR3 is 11 amino acids. The sample was peripheral blood mononuclear cells. The chain couples TRBV11-2 to TRBJ1-2; D uncertain. The source is a man older than 75 with T-cell large granular lymphocyte leukemia. Some clones in this sample may be carry-over from other donors' samples. The CDR3 nucleotides read TGTGCCAGCAGCACAGACTATGGCTACACCTTC. Translating gives CASSTDYGYTF.